The table lists the clone carrying this TCR beta chain with a count of one. The V gene end was trimmed by 4 bases and the J gene end by 3 bases; junction bases not matched to a gene: 4. The CDR3 length is 13 residues. Germline values: CDR1 SGDLS, CDR2 YYNGEE. As for time point: peripheral blood 6 weeks after treatment start. This sample is part of a study of PD-L1 blockade in urothelial cancer. Study-wide context: Prior exposure to chemotherapy in patients amounted to 0 to 3 regimens received.

The investigators introduced synthetic TCR analog templates into each PCR as spikes. Generated by immunoSEQ multiplex PCR, the TCRdb table keeps only in-frame clones and is missing some. The sample has about 90,000 clones; 70% to 90% are singletons. The sequence derives from a man between 65 and 85 years old with urothelial cancer. This rearrangement joins TRBV9 to TRBJ2-7; 7 nucleotides align to TRBD2. The specimen comprised PBMCs, sampled around atezolizumab (anti-PD-L1) treatment. The CDR3 here is CASSPGGDYEQYF. The CDR3 nucleotides are TGTGCCAGCAGCCCTGGGGGGGACTACGAGCAGTACTTC.